This T cell receptor beta chain was recovered during a study of T cells in Graves' hyperthyroidism and ophthalmopathy. In this sample, this clonotype turned up a few times. The CDR3 runs 13 residues. Germline CDR1 LNHDA, CDR2 SQIVND (reference sequence). J lost 3 bases, V lost 3 bases, and 1 base had no gene match. From RNA transcripts, TCR beta CDR3 regions were amplified. In the first-round RT-PCR of the TCR CDR3, the HTBI primer set was used. From the multiplex PCR reads, TCRdb called clonotypes with MiXCR, one entry per CDR3 protein. The sample holds about 290,000 distinct CDR3 sequences, about an eighth seen once.

The TCR sequence derives from a woman between 40 and 50 years old with Graves' hyperthyroidism. The specimen was blood. This chain connects TRBV19 to TRBJ1-2, with TRBD1 matching 7 bases. CDR3 nucleotide sequence: TGTGCCAGTAGTATCACAGGGGACTATGGCTACACCTTC. It translates to CASSITGDYGYTF. The full variable domain, in which reference TRBV19 and TRBJ1-2 provide the parts outside the CDR3, is DGGITQSPKYLFRKEGQNVTLSCEQNLNHDAMYWYRQDPGQGLRLIYYSQIVNDFQKGDIAEGYSVSREKKESFPLTVTSAQKNPTAFYLCASSITGDYGYTFGSGTRLTVV.